The 32 T cell receptor beta chains below were found in one sample sequenced in a study of blood T cell repertoires in COVID-19. Measured with immunoSEQ multiplex PCR; TCRdb has only the in-frame clones, and not every one. The sample consists of about 430,000 clones, around 90% of them appearing once. Material: peripheral blood. The receptors stem from a man aged 18 to 35 with COVID-19, enrolled during active disease.

The rearrangement joins TRBV2 to TRBJ2-3; possible D gene TRBD2, 6 bases. Trimming shortened V by 7 bases and J by 6 bases, and 11 bases separated the two germline ends. The CDR3 contains 12 residues. Germline values: CDR1 SNHLY, CDR2 FYNNEI. For the CDR3, the DNA is TGTGCCAGCACGGGGAGGCTTGATACGCAGTATTTT. As protein: CASTGRLDTQYF.

V is TRBV2 and J is TRBJ1-3; no clear D gene. V dropped 6 bases and J dropped 4 bases, with 7 bases sitting between them. CDR1 and CDR2 from the germline V gene are SNHLY and FYNNEI. The CDR3 sequence is 12 residues long. The CDR3 coding sequence is TGTGCCAGCAGGTTACAGGGAAACACCATATATTTT. This encodes CASRLQGNTIYF.

CDR3 in DNA: TGTGCCAGCAGCCTTACGACAGGGAGGACCAAAAACATTCAGTACTTC. Amino acid sequence: CASSLTTGRTKNIQYF. The chain recombines TRBV9 with TRBJ2-4, with a tentative D call TRBD1 (7 bases). Germline V gene sequence: CDR1 SGDLS, CDR2 YYNGEE. V gave up 4 bases and J gave up 2 bases, with 16 bases separating them. This CDR3 spans 16 amino acids. The full variable domain, in which reference TRBV9 and TRBJ2-4 provide the parts outside the CDR3, is DSGVTQTPKHLITATGQRVTLRCSPRSGDLSVYWYQQSLDQGLQFLIQYYNGEERAKGNILERFSAQQFPDLHSELNLSSLELGDSALYFCASSLTTGRTKNIQYFGAGTRLSVL.

The chain employs TRBV2 and TRBJ2-7, with D tentatively TRBD1 (5 bases). The CDR3 covers 13 residues. The V end lost 6 bases, the J end lost 2 bases, and 11 bases lay between the germline ends. Germline V CDR1 and CDR2: SNHLY, FYNNEI. The CDR3 DNA sequence: TGTGCCAGCAGACCCGGACAAGCCTACGAGCAGTACTTC. Its translation is CASRPGQAYEQYF. The variable domain in full, completed from reference TRBV2 and TRBJ2-7, reads EPEVTQTPSHQVTQMGQEVILRCVPISNHLYFYWYRQILGQKVEFLVSFYNNEISEKSEIFDDQFSVERPDGSNFTLKIRSTKLEDSAMYFCASRPGQAYEQYFGPGTRLTVT.

V usage is TRBV28 and J usage is TRBJ2-2; the D gene is possibly TRBD2 (6 bases). Germline lookup yields CDR1 MDHEN and CDR2 SYDVKM. The CDR3 is made up of 15 amino acids. The V and J ends lost 4 bases and 7 bases respectively, with 16 bases between them. This chain's CDR3 is CASSSATRSGGELFF. The CDR3 coding sequence is TGTGCCAGCAGTTCCGCGACTAGATCGGGCGGGGAGCTGTTTTTT.

This clone occurred once. J is TRBJ1-4 and V is TRBV14; 7 positions agree with TRBD1. The V and J ends lost 2 bases and 5 bases, in that order; junction bases with no gene match: 5. The CDR3 has 15 residues. The germline gives CDR1 SGHDN, CDR2 FVKESK. The CDR3 DNA reads TGTGCCAGCAGCCAACTTTTGACAGGGAATGAAAAACTGTTTTTT. It is translated as CASSQLLTGNEKLFF.

The CDR3 here is CASTRGAFHDTGELFF. The CDR3, as DNA: TGTGCCAGCACCCGGGGGGCATTCCACGACACCGGGGAGCTGTTTTTT. J is TRBJ2-2 and V is TRBV2; D possibly corresponds to TRBD2 (7 bases). Trimming shortened V by 7 bases and J by 3 bases, and 18 bases separated the two germline ends. The germline CDR1 and CDR2 sequences are SNHLY and FYNNEI. The CDR3 is 16 residues long.

V usage is TRBV27 and J usage is TRBJ1-5, with D perhaps TRBD1 (6 bases). The V end was cut by 5 bases, the J end by 3 bases, with 17 bases between. Per germline, CDR1 MNHEY and CDR2 SMNVEV (reference sequence). The CDR3 has 16 amino acids. CDR3 in DNA: TGTGCCAGCAGTCCAGACCCAGGGGCTGACAATCAGCCCCAGCATTTT. Amino acid sequence: CASSPDPGADNQPQHF.

With respect to this clone: Other DNA sequences from this sample encode an identical CDR3 as well. The V and J genes are TRBV7-9 and TRBJ2-3, with 12 bases fitting TRBD2. The CDR3 runs 17 residues. Per the germline V gene, CDR1 is SEHNR and CDR2 is FQNEAQ (reference sequence). V lost 3 bases to trimming and J lost 1 base; unmatched junction nucleotides: 5. CDR3 nucleotide sequence: TGTGCCAGCAGCTTGCTAGCGGGAGGGCCGGGCACAGATACGCAGTATTTT. Translating gives CASSLLAGGPGTDTQYF.

With regard to this clone: Other nucleotide sequences in the sample specify the same CDR3. The chain joins TRBV5-1 to TRBJ1-1; D is ambiguous. Germline V gene data show CDR1 as SGHRS and CDR2 as YFSETQ. The CDR3 runs 14 residues. V lost 0 bases and J lost 1, with 7 bases in between. CDR3 amino acids: CASSLAGANTEAFF. CDR3 DNA sequence: TGCGCCAGCAGCTTGGCAGGTGCGAACACTGAAGCTTTCTTT.

This clone appeared a few times. The rearrangement joins TRBV27 to TRBJ1-2, with D maybe TRBD1 (5 bases). The germline V gene has CDR1 MNHEY and CDR2 SMNVEV (reference sequence). The CDR3 spans 12 residues. V gave up 0 bases and J gave up 6 bases, with 5 bases separating them. The CDR3 protein is CASSLSGDGYTF. DNA of the CDR3: TGTGCCAGCAGTTTATCAGGGGATGGCTACACCTTC.

The chain carries TRBV19 and TRBJ2-7, with D perhaps matching TRBD1 (6 bases). V was pared by 8 bases and J by 5 bases, with 19 bases between. Germline V gene sequence: CDR1 LNHDA, CDR2 SQIVND (reference sequence). This CDR3 has 14 amino acids. CDR3 sequence (DNA): TGTGCCAGTGGGGGCCCAGGTTGGATGAACGAGCAGTACTTC. This encodes CASGGPGWMNEQYF.

The CDR3 DNA reads as TGTGCCAGCAGCCAGCGGGGGGGCCCAGATACGCAGTATTTT. Its translation: CASSQRGGPDTQYF. J is TRBJ2-3 and V is TRBV3-1 (or the pseudogene TRBV3-2), with 9 bases aligning to TRBD2. The germline V gene has CDR1 LGHDT and CDR2 YNNKEL (reference sequence). This CDR3 has 14 amino acids. Trimming at V came to 3 bases and at J to 4 bases, leaving 2 bases not matched to a gene.

The chain carries TRBV9 and TRBJ1-2; 8 nucleotides agree with TRBD1. Trimming removed 4 bases from V and 4 bases from J; junction bases left unmatched: 6. In germline, CDR1 is SGDLS, CDR2 YYNGEE. The CDR3 extends over 14 amino acids. The CDR3 here is CASSTQGALYGYTF. For the CDR3, the DNA is TGTGCCAGCAGCACCCAGGGGGCTCTCTATGGCTACACCTTC.

This clone was seen only once. This chain links TRBV3-1 (or the pseudogene TRBV3-2) with TRBJ2-5; TRBD2 matches at 8 bases. Germline-derived CDR1 and CDR2 are LGHDT and YNNKEL (reference sequence). Trimming at V came to 4 bases and at J to 3 bases, leaving 10 bases not matched to a gene. There are 16 residues in the CDR3. The CDR3 region has the DNA TGTGCCAGCAGCCCCTGGCTAGCGGGCGTCAAAGAGACCCAGTACTTC. Protein product: CASSPWLAGVKETQYF.

Here the CDR3 DNA reads TGCGCCAGCAGTGAGAGCCTAGGGGGCGAGCAGTACTTC. Protein sequence: CASSESLGGEQYF. This rearrangement joins TRBV10-2 to TRBJ2-7; D may be TRBD1 (6 bases). The length of the CDR3 is 13 residues. From germline, CDR1 is WSHSY and CDR2 SAAADI. Trimming removed 2 bases from V and 6 bases from J, with 11 bases in between.

The CDR3 is CASSPASGGNQPQHF. CDR3 nucleotides: TGTGCCAGCTCACCAGCGTCAGGTGGCAATCAGCCCCAGCATTTT. The chain uses TRBV18 and TRBJ1-5; D remains ambiguous. The CDR3 length is 15 residues. Trimming took off 2 bases at V and 2 bases at J, with 10 bases between the two ends. Germline V gene data show CDR1 as KGHSH and CDR2 as LQKENI.

The chain joins TRBV29-1 to TRBJ2-1; no clear D gene. CDR1 is SQVTM and CDR2 is ANQGSEA in the germline V gene. Trimming cost V 4 bases and J 0 bases, with 10 bases left between them. The CDR3 is 14 amino acids. The CDR3 bases are TGCAGCGTTGTAAGGAGTTACTCCTACAATGAGCAGTTCTTC. Residues: CSVVRSYSYNEQFF.

The chain uses TRBV11-2 and TRBJ2-3; TRBD2 agrees at 9 bases. This CDR3 comprises 19 residues. CDR1 SGHAT and CDR2 FQNNGV come from the germline V gene. Trimming at V came to 1 base and at J to 6 bases, leaving 17 bases not matched to a gene. CDR3 nucleotides: TGTGCCAGCAGCTTAGCCCCGCCGGGGAGCGGGAGGTCAGGGGATACGCAGTATTTT. It encodes CASSLAPPGSGRSGDTQYF.

The gene calls are TRBV6-5 and TRBJ2-1; a weak D match, TRBD2 (7 bases). V lost 2 bases and J lost 7, with 15 bases in between. The CDR3 is 15 residues long. Germline lookup yields CDR1 MNHEY and CDR2 SVGAGI. The CDR3 loop reads CASSYRGVGGNEQFF. CDR3 nucleotides: TGTGCCAGCAGTTACCGGGGGGTAGGGGGTAATGAGCAGTTCTTC.

The CDR3 region is CASRLRRNTEAFF. DNA for the CDR3: TGTGCCAGCAGGTTACGGAGGAACACTGAAGCTTTCTTT. The chain couples TRBV6-5 to TRBJ1-1, with D unresolved. The CDR3 totals 13 residues. Per germline, CDR1 MNHEY and CDR2 SVGAGI. The V end was cut by 6 bases, the J end by 1 base, with 9 bases between.

The chain combines TRBV7-9 with TRBJ2-1; D possibly corresponds to TRBD1 (6 bases). Germline V CDR1 and CDR2: SEHNR, FQNEAQ (reference sequence). V was cut by 2 bases and J by 2 bases, with 10 bases left in between. The CDR3 sequence is 15 residues long. CDR3 bases: TGTGCCAGCAGCTTACTAGGACAGCCCTACAATGAGCAGTTCTTC. It yields the protein CASSLLGQPYNEQFF. Complete variable domain (other parts from reference TRBV7-9 and TRBJ2-1): DTGVSQNPRHKITKRGQNVTFRCDPISEHNRLYWYRQTLGQGPEFLTYFQNEAQLEKSRLLSDRFSAERPKGSFSTLEIQRTEQGDSAMYLCASSLLGQPYNEQFFGPGTRLTVL.

This chain uses TRBV27 with TRBJ2-4; weak D call: TRBD1 (6 bases). The length of the CDR3 is 15 residues. Trimming removed 10 bases at V and 0 bases at J, with 16 bases between. From germline, CDR1 is MNHEY and CDR2 SMNVEV (reference sequence). CDR3 loop: CANRQGPIAKNIQYF. As DNA, the CDR3 is TGTGCCAACCGGCAGGGGCCTATAGCCAAAAACATTCAGTACTTC.

The V gene is TRBV10-3, the J gene TRBJ2-7; D is ambiguous. The CDR3 sequence is 11 residues long. Germline V gives CDR1 ENHRY, CDR2 SYGVKD. V lost 2 bases to trimming and J lost 5 bases, with 4 bases between them. The CDR3 here is CAISEGNEQYF. The DNA of the CDR3 is TGTGCCATCAGTGAGGGCAACGAGCAGTACTTC.

This chain joins TRBV24-1 and TRBJ2-5, with 7 bases aligning to TRBD2. This CDR3 comprises 16 residues. CDR1 is KGHDR, CDR2 SFDVKD, per germline. With V trimmed by 5 bases and J by 3 bases, 11 bases remained unmatched. The CDR3 DNA reads TGTGCCACCAGTGTCACGTTCAGGGAGGGAAAAGAGACCCAGTACTTC. It is translated as CATSVTFREGKETQYF.

The chain employs TRBV10-2 and TRBJ2-1; D is possibly TRBD2 (7 bases). The CDR3 is 15 residues long. V lost 10 bases, J lost 4 bases, and 20 bases lay in between. Germline CDR1 WSHSY, CDR2 SAAADI. CDR3 amino acids: CANLSRGGAYNEQFF. CDR3 sequence (DNA): TGCGCCAACCTGTCTAGGGGGGGGGCTTACAATGAGCAGTTCTTC.

This sequence joins TRBV24-1 and TRBJ1-1; D is uncertain. The germline gives CDR1 KGHDR, CDR2 SFDVKD. Trimming pared 10 bases from V and 11 bases from J, leaving 16 bases between. This CDR3 is 11 amino acids long. In DNA form, the CDR3 reads TGTGCCACTACCCCGCTGGCGGAGGCTTTCTTT. This gives the protein CATTPLAEAFF.

The chain links TRBV11-3 to TRBJ2-3; 8 nucleotides align to TRBD2. The CDR3 totals 17 residues. The V and J ends lost 3 bases and 3 bases, in that order; junction bases with no gene match: 11. Germline CDR1 and CDR2: SGHNT and YENEEA. The CDR3 protein is CASSFQLAALITDTQYF. The CDR3 DNA is TGTGCCAGCAGCTTCCAACTAGCGGCATTAATAACAGATACGCAGTATTTT.

This clone was seen only once. V usage is TRBV7-2 and J usage is TRBJ1-5; 9 bases fit TRBD1. CDR1 and CDR2 from the germline V gene are SGHTA and FQGNSA. Trimming took 6 bases from V and 5 from J; bases not matched to a gene: 5. This CDR3 has 14 amino acids. The DNA for the CDR3 is TGTGCCAGCAGGCCAACAGGGGGCTATCAGCCCCAGCATTTT. It is translated as CASRPTGGYQPQHF.

Remarks on this clone: Other nucleotide sequences from this sample produce the same CDR3. The V gene is TRBV7-9, the J gene TRBJ1-3; 8 bases map to TRBD1. Germline CDR1 and CDR2: SEHNR and FQNEAQ (reference sequence). V lost 5 bases, J lost 1 base, and 4 bases stayed unmatched. This CDR3 is 15 amino acids long. CDR3 sequence reads: CASSPQGASGNTIYF. CDR3 sequence (DNA): TGTGCCAGCAGCCCCCAGGGGGCTTCTGGAAACACCATATATTTT.

The chain uses TRBV7-2 and TRBJ1-1; 11 nucleotides agree with TRBD1. The CDR3 runs to 15 residues. Germline V CDR1 and CDR2: SGHTA, FQGNSA. V shed 1 base and J 7 bases; nucleotides not matched to a gene: 5. CDR3 nucleotides: TGTGCCAGCAGCTTAGTAGGGGACAGGGGGGATGAAGCTTTCTTT. This gives the protein CASSLVGDRGDEAFF.

The V gene is TRBV11-2, the J gene TRBJ2-3; TRBD2 aligns across 16 bases. CDR1 and CDR2 from the germline V gene are SGHAT and FQNNGV. The CDR3 length is 19 residues. V was pared by 1 base and J by 8 bases, with 12 bases of the junction left unmatched. The DNA of the CDR3 is TGTGCCAGCAGCTTAGGGCCGCCGGGACTAGCGGGGGGGGGTTCTACGCAGTATTTT. Amino acids: CASSLGPPGLAGGGSTQYF.